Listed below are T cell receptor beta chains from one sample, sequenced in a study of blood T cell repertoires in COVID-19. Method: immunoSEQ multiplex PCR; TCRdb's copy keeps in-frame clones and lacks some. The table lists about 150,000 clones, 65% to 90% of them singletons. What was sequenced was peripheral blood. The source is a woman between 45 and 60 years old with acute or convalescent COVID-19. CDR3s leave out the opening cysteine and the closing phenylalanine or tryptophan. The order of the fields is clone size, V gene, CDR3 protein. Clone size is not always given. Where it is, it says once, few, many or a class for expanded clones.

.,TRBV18,ASSPSSTGVNTEAF
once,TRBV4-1,ASSQDPSGQRYTQY
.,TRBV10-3,AISEPRSRGEQY
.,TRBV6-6,ASSYASASSGNTIY
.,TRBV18,ASSPPGRGYGYT
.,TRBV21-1,ASSKEGGEVTDTQY
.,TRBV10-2,ASSVTNTGETQY
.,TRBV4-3,ASSQDWRSSDTGELF
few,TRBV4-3,ASSQDHRTDTQY
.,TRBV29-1,SVVTGGSGNTIY
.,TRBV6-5,ATWAVNSPLH
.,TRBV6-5,ASSYVGATDTQY
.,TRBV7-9,ASSSGQNTGELF
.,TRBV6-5,ASSRTGGEQY
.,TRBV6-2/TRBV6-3,ASSQTGQVSEAF
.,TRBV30,AWSVRLAGDNEQF
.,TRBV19,ASSISRSSGVTGELF
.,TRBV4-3,ASSQGQNSNQPQH
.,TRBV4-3,ASSQDLGTGAYT
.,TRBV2,ASAIVSKETQY
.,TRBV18,ASSPPGGRADEQY
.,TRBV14,ASSQGTSKDTQY
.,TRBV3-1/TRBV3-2,ASSQAIAKNIQY
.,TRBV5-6,ASSPPGQGPYEQY
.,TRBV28,ASITGGSGYT
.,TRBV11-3,ASSLGTGSTEAF
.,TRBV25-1,ASSEYRGGSGYT
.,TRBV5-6,ASSVSVLAGDTF
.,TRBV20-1,SASLLAEQF
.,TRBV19,ASSNPGQGGTGELF
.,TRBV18,ASSPGGGKGYT
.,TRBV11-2,ASSSYTPGNTIY
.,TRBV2,ASSPLGGTGELF
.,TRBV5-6,ASSVQQGTGNTIY
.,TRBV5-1,ASSPRTSGETGELF